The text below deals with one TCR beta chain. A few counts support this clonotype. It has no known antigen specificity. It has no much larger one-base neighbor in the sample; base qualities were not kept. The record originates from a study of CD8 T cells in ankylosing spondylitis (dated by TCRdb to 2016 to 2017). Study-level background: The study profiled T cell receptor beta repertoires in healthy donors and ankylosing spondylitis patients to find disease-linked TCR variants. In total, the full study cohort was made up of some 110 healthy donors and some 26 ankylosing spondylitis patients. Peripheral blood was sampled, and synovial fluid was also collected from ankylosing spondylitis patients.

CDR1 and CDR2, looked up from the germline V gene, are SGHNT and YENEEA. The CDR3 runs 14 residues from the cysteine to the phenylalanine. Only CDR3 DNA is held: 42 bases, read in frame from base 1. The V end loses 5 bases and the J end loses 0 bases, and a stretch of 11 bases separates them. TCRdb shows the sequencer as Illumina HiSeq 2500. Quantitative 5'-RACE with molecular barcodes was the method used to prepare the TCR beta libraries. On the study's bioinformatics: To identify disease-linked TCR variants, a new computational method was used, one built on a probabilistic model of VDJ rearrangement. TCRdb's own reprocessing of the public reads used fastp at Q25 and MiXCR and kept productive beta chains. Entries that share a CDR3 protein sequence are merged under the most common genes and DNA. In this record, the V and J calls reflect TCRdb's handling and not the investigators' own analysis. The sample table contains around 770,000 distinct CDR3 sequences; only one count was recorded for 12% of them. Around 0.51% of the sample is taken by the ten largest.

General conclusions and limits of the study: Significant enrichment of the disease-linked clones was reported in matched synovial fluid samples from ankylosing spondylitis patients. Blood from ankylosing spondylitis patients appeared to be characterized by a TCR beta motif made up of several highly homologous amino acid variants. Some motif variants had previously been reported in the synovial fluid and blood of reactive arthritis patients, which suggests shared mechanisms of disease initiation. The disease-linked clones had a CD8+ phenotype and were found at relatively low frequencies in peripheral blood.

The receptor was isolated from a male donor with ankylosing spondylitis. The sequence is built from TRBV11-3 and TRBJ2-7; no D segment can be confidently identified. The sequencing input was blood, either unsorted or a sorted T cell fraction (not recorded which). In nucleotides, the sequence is TGTGCCAGCAGCGCTCGGACGGACTCCTACGAGCAGTACTTC. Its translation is CASSARTDSYEQYF.